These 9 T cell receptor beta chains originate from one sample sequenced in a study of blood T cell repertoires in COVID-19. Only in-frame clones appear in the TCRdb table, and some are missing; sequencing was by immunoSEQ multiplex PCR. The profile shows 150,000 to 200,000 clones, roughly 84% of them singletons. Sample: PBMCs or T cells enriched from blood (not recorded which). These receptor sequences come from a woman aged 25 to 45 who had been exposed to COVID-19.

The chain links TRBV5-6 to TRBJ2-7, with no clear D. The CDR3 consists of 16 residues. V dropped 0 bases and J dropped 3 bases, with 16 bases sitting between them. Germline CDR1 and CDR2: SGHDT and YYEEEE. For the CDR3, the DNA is TGTGCCAGCAGCTTGGGGGTCATTACAGCAAGCTACGAGCAGTACTTC. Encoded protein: CASSLGVITASYEQYF.

The CDR3 bases are TGTGCCAGCAGTTCCGACTTATCTAGCACAGATACGCAGTATTTT. Protein sequence: CASSSDLSSTDTQYF. The chain has TRBV6-5 and TRBJ2-3, with unresolved D. V shed 4 bases and J shed 0 bases, with 11 bases lying between them. The germline CDR1 and CDR2 sequences are MNHEY and SVGAGI. The CDR3 covers 15 residues.

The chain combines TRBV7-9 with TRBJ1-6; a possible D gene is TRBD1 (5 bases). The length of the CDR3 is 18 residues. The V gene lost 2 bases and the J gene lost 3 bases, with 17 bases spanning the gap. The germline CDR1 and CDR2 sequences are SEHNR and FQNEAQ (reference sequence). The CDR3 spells CASSLLGVLLLYNSPLHF. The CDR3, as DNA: TGTGCCAGCAGCTTATTAGGGGTCCTACTCCTCTATAATTCACCCCTCCACTTT.

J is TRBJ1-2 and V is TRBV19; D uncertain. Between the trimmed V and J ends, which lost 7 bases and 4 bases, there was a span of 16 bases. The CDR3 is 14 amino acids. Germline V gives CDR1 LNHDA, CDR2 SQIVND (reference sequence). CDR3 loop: CASKISPRGYGYTF. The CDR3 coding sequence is TGTGCCAGTAAAATATCTCCCCGGGGCTATGGCTACACCTTC.

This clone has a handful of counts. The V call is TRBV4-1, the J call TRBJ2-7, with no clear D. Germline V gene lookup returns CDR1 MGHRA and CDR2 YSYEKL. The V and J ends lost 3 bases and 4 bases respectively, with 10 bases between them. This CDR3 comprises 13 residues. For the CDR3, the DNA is TGCGCCAGCAGCCAGGCCCCCTGGTACGAGCAGTACTTC. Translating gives CASSQAPWYEQYF.

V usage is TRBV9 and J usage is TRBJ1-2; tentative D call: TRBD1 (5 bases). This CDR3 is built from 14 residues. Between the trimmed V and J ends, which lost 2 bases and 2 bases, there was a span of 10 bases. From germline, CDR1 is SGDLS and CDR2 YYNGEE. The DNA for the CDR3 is TGTGCCAGCAGCGTGGGGGGTTGGAACTATGGCTACACCTTC. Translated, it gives CASSVGGWNYGYTF.

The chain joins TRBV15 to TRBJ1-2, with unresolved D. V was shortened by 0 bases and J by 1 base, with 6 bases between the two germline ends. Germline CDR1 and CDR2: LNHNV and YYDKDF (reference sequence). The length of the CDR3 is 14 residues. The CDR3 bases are TGTGCCACCAGCAGAGATGCGGGTAACTATGGCTACACCTTC. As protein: CATSRDAGNYGYTF.

The CDR3 sequence is CASSLEGVPTDTQYF. CDR3 nucleotides: TGTGCCAGCAGCTTAGAGGGGGTTCCCACAGATACGCAGTATTTT. The V gene is TRBV7-9, the J gene TRBJ2-3; possible D gene TRBD1, 6 bases. The V end was cut by 1 base, the J end by 2 bases, with 10 bases between. The CDR3 consists of 15 residues. Germline-derived CDR1 and CDR2 are SEHNR and FQNEAQ (reference sequence).

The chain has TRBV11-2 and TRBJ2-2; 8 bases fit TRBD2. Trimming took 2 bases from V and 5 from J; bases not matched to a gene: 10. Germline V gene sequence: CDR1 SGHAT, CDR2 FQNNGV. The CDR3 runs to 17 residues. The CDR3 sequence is CASSLPPGGGMTGELFF. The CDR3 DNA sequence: TGTGCCAGCAGCTTACCGCCGGGCGGGGGGATGACCGGGGAGCTGTTTTTT.